The rows below give T cell receptor beta chains drawn from one sample of a study of T cells in Graves' hyperthyroidism and ophthalmopathy. A single record per CDR3 protein comes from TCRdb applying MiXCR to the multiplex PCR reads. Seen here are 550,000 to 700,000 distinct CDR3 sequences, approximately 14% observed once, and the top ten hold about 4%. The sequenced material came from blood. Receptors were obtained from a woman between 40 and 50 years old with Graves' ophthalmopathy. CDR3s include the opening cysteine and the closing phenylalanine or tryptophan. The D gene is left open where the match is weak. Not every row has a clone size; where given, it reads once, few, many or a size class.

TRBJ2-7 | TRBV6-2/TRBV6-3 | TRBD2 | many | CASRVLAGTYEQYF | TGTGCCAGCAGAGTACTAGCGGGGACCTACGAGCAGTACTTC
TRBJ2-3 | TRBV10-3 | - | many | CAISESVGTDTQYF | TGTGCCATCAGTGAGTCTGTCGGGACAGATACGCAGTATTTT
TRBJ1-1 | TRBV3-1 | - | - | CASSHGWGDMNTEAFF | TGTGCCAGCAGCCACGGATGGGGGGACATGAACACTGAAGCTTTCTTT
TRBJ1-5 | TRBV20-1 | - | many | CSASIRGGGVPREHF | TGCAGTGCTAGTATTCGGGGTGGTGGGGTCCCGCGGGAGCATTTT
TRBJ1-1 | TRBV9 | TRBD1 | - | CASSVDLDRGFPEAFF | TGTGCCAGCAGCGTAGATTTAGACAGGGGTTTTCCTGAAGCTTTCTTT
TRBJ2-5 | TRBV6-5 | - | many | CASSYSSRGLGETQYF | TGTGCCAGCAGTTACTCGAGTAGGGGTTTGGGGGAGACCCAGTACTTC
TRBJ1-3 | TRBV28 | - | few | CASIPLRGGASGNTIYF | TGTGCCAGCATCCCGCTTAGGGGAGGGGCCTCTGGAAACACCATATATTTT
TRBJ2-4 | TRBV2 | - | many | CARSQGAKNIQYF | TGTGCCAGGTCACAGGGAGCCAAAAACATTCAGTACTTC
TRBJ1-2 | TRBV6-1 | - | - | CASGPGRAYGYTF | TGTGCCAGCGGTCCTGGTAGGGCCTATGGTTACACCTTC
TRBJ2-7 | TRBV19 | - | many | CASSITSSRYEQYF | TGTGCCAGTAGTATAACCTCCTCGAGATACGAGCAGTACTTC
TRBJ2-5 | TRBV27 | - | many | CASSMGGEETQYF | TGTGCCAGCAGCATGGGCGGGGAAGAGACCCAGTACTTC
TRBJ1-2 | TRBV11-3 | - | many | CASSLVARGMGARFNYGYTF | TGTGCCAGCAGCTTAGTTGCCCGGGGGATGGGGGCGCGTTTCAACTATGGCTACACCTTC
TRBJ2-7 | TRBV19 | - | - | CASSKGPRDEQYF | TGTGCCAGTAGTAAGGGACCACGCGACGAGCAGTACTTC
TRBJ1-1 | TRBV28 | - | - | CASSFTGGQGNTEAFF | TGTGCCAGCAGTTTCACGGGGGGGCAGGGGAACACTGAAGCTTTCTTT
TRBJ1-1 | TRBV30 | - | few | CAWSTPGGGNTEAFF | TGTGCCTGGAGTACCCCGGGGGGGGGGAACACTGAAGCTTTCTTT
TRBJ2-6 | TRBV30 | TRBD1 | many | CARDRAGANVLTF | TGTGCCAGAGACAGGGCTGGGGCCAACGTCCTGACTTTC
TRBJ2-7 | TRBV7-8 | TRBD1 | - | CASSQSSGTGFHEQYF | TGTGCCAGCAGCCAAAGTTCCGGGACAGGGTTCCACGAGCAGTACTTC
TRBJ1-5 | TRBV28 | - | many | CASSPGGWVYSNQPQHF | TGTGCCAGCAGTCCCGGAGGTTGGGTTTATAGCAATCAGCCCCAGCATTTT
TRBJ1-1 | TRBV5-1 | TRBD1 | many | CASSSTDRDNTEAFF | TGCGCCAGCAGCTCTACTGACAGGGACAACACTGAAGCTTTCTTT
TRBJ1-5 | TRBV27 | - | - | CASSLIPRGHSNQPQHF | TGTGCCAGCAGTTTAATTCCCAGGGGCCATAGCAATCAGCCCCAGCATTTT
TRBJ1-2 | TRBV29-1 | TRBD1 | many | CSVEDEGAYGYTF | TGCAGCGTTGAAGATGAGGGGGCGTATGGCTACACCTTC
TRBJ2-2 | TRBV5-1 | - | - | CASSGIANTGELFF | TGCGCCAGCAGCGGGATCGCGAACACCGGGGAGCTGTTTTTT
TRBJ2-2 | TRBV6-2/TRBV6-3 | TRBD1 | - | CASSSYQLGTGTNTGELFF | TGTGCCAGCAGTTCCTACCAACTTGGGACAGGGACGAACACCGGGGAGCTGTTTTTT
TRBJ2-7 | TRBV30 | - | - | CARSGTVYEQYF | TGTGCCCGGAGTGGGACGGTCTACGAGCAGTACTTC
TRBJ2-7 | TRBV30 | - | many | CAWSSTAPYYEQYF | TGTGCCTGGAGCTCGACAGCCCCGTACTACGAGCAGTACTTC
TRBJ2-5 | TRBV15 | - | many | CATSRGGRDQETQYF | TGTGCCACCAGCAGAGGAGGGAGAGACCAAGAGACCCAGTACTTC
TRBJ2-5 | TRBV20-1 | TRBD2 | many | CSARDPGGSRTQYF | TGCAGTGCTAGAGATCCGGGCGGGAGTCGGACCCAGTACTTC
TRBJ1-5 | TRBV6-2/TRBV6-3 | - | few | CASSSLPEGGGNQPQHF | TGTGCCAGCAGTTCCCTCCCAGAGGGAGGGGGCAATCAGCCCCAGCATTTT
TRBJ1-1 | TRBV28 | - | many | CASSSPGSNTEAFF | TGTGCCAGCAGTTCCCCGGGATCGAACACTGAAGCTTTCTTT